One sample yielded the 8 T cell receptor beta chains listed below, sequenced in a study of T cells in Graves' hyperthyroidism and ophthalmopathy. Amplification of TCR beta CDR3 regions used RNA as the template. HTBI primers were the set used in a first-round RT-PCR of the TCR CDR3. TCRdb passed the multiplex PCR reads through MiXCR, listing each CDR3 protein once. The top ten hold roughly 7.7% of the sample, which has around 300,000 distinct CDR3 sequences, roughly an eighth seen once. Material for sequencing was blood. These receptors were collected from a woman aged 40 to 50 with Graves' hyperthyroidism.

Regarding this clonotype: This may be a read error: a much more frequent sequence differs by one nucleotide. No conserved phenylalanine or tryptophan is present at the end of the CDR3, so a read error is the likely explanation. This chain links TRBV7-2 with TRBJ2-5; maybe TRBD1 (6 bases). CDR1 and CDR2 from the germline V gene are SGHTA and FQGNSA. The CDR3 is made up of 15 amino acids. Trimming left V 4 bases short and J 5 bases short, with 17 bases between. The CDR3 sequence is CASSSTGSSRETQYL. For the CDR3, the DNA is TGTGCCAGCAGCTCAACAGGGAGCTCCAGGGAGACCCAGTACCTC.

This sequence joins TRBV6-1 and TRBJ2-5; TRBD1 agrees at 9 bases. V dropped 6 bases and J dropped 5; count of bases not matched to a gene: 7. The germline CDR1 and CDR2 sequences are MNHNS and SASEGT. This CDR3 has 14 amino acids. CDR3 protein: CASRDDRGWETQYF. CDR3 sequence (DNA): TGTGCCAGCAGAGACGACAGGGGGTGGGAGACCCAGTACTTC.

This clonotype occurred a few times. The chain joins TRBV19 to TRBJ1-5, with D possibly TRBD1 on 6 matching bases. Germline CDR1 and CDR2: LNHDA and SQIVND (reference sequence). There are 14 residues in the CDR3. V was shortened by 9 bases and J by 1 base, with 13 bases between the two germline ends. CDR3 in amino acids: CASLQGASNQPQHF. Written as DNA, the CDR3 is TGTGCCAGCCTACAGGGAGCCAGCAATCAGCCCCAGCATTTT. Full variable domain (remainder filled in from reference TRBV19 and TRBJ1-5): DGGITQSPKYLFRKEGQNVTLSCEQNLNHDAMYWYRQDPGQGLRLIYYSQIVNDFQKGDIAEGYSVSREKKESFPLTVTSAQKNPTAFYLCASLQGASNQPQHFGDGTRLSIL.

This clonotype was observed at least ten times. V is TRBV11-2 and J is TRBJ2-3, with 9 bases lining up with TRBD1. The CDR3 has 19 residues. J was trimmed by 2 bases and V by 4 bases; bases with no gene match: 16. Per germline, CDR1 SGHAT and CDR2 FQNNGV. For the CDR3, the DNA is TGTGCCAGCAGCTCGACAGGGGGTGGCTCAACACTCGTCACAGATACGCAGTATTTT. Translated: CASSSTGGGSTLVTDTQYF.

To note about this clonotype: A much larger clone differs from this one at a single base, so this may be a read error. The chain links TRBV7-8 to TRBJ2-3; 10 bases align to TRBD2. Per the germline V gene, CDR1 is SGHVS and CDR2 is FQNEAQ. The CDR3 has 15 amino acids. V gave up 1 base and J gave up 6 bases; unmatched junction bases: 4. The CDR3 region is CASSLVSSGGDTQYF. The CDR3 DNA reads TGTGCCAGCAGCTTAGTCTCTAGCGGGGGTGATACGCAGTATTTT.

The rearrangement joins TRBV7-3 to TRBJ1-6, with a weak D call TRBD1 (5 bases). Trimming removed 3 bases at V and 9 bases at J, with 33 bases between. This CDR3 has 21 residues. Germline V CDR1 and CDR2: SGHTA, FQGTGA. CDR3 DNA: TGTGCCAGCAGCTTTTGTTTTTGGCCCCGGGACTACTTTATTCTCGGTTCACCCCTCCACTTT. As protein: CASSFCFWPRDYFILGSPLHF.

This clonotype has a handful of counts. The chain combines TRBV19 with TRBJ2-1; TRBD2 matches at 11 bases. V was pared by 3 bases and J by 6 bases, with 4 bases of the junction left unmatched. The CDR3 totals 15 residues. The V gene's germline CDR1 is LNHDA and CDR2 SQIVND (reference sequence). CDR3: CASSIGTSGTNEQFF. For the CDR3, the DNA is TGTGCCAGTAGTATCGGGACTAGCGGAACCAATGAGCAGTTCTTC.

J is TRBJ2-7 and V is TRBV12-3 or TRBV12-4; 8 bases are a match to TRBD2. This CDR3 is 15 amino acids long. With V trimmed by 5 bases and J by 5 bases, 11 bases remained unmatched. The CDR3 sequence: CASSPRGLAGHEQYF. CDR3 nucleotide sequence: TGTGCCAGCAGTCCAAGAGGATTAGCGGGACACGAGCAGTACTTC.